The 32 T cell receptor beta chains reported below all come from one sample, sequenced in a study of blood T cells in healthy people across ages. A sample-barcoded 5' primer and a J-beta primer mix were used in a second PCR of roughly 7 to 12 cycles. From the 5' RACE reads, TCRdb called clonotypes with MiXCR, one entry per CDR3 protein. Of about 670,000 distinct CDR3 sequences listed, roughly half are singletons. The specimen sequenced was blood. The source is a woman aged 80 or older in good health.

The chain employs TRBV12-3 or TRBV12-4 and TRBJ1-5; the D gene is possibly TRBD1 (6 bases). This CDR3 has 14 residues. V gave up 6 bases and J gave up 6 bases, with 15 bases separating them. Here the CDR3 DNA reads TGTGCCAGCAGCACCGACAGGAGGAGTCAGCCCCAGCATTTT. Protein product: CASSTDRRSQPQHF.

The CDR3 protein is CASSWAAFADTQYF. CDR3 bases: TGTGCCAGCAGCTGGGCCGCCTTCGCAGATACGCAGTATTTT. The chain carries TRBV2 and TRBJ2-3; D not certain. CDR3 length equals 14 residues. Germline CDR1 is SNHLY and CDR2 is FYNNEI. The V end lost 6 bases, the J end lost 4 bases, and 14 bases lay between the germline ends.

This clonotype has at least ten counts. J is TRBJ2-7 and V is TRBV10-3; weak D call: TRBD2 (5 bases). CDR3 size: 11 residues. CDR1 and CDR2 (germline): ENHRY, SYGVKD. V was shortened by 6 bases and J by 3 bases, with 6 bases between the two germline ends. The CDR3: CAISRDYEQYF. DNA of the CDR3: TGTGCCATCAGCCGGGACTACGAGCAGTACTTC.

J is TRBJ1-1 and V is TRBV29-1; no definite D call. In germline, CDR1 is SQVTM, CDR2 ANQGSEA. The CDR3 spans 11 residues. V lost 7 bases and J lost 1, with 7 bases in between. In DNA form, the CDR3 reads TGCAGCGCCGCTCGGAACACTGAAGCTTTCTTT. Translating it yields CSAARNTEAFF.

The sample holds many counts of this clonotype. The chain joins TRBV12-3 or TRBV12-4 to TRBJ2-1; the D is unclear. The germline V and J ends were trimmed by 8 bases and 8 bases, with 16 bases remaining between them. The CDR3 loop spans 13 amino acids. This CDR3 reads CASLDGVTDEQFF. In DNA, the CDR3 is TGTGCCAGCCTGGATGGGGTGACGGATGAGCAGTTCTTC.

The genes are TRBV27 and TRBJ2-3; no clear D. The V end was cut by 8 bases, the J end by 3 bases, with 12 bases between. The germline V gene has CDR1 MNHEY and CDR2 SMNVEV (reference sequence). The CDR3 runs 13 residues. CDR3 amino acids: CASYGSPTDTQYF. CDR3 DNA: TGTGCCAGCTATGGATCCCCGACAGATACGCAGTATTTT.

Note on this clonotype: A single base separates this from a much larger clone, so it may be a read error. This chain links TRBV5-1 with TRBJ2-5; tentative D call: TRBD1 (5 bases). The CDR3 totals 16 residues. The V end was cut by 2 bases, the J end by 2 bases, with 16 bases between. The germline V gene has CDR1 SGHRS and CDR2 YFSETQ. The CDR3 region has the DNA TGCGCCAGCAGCTTCCGGACAAGGCGGATTCAAGAGACCCAGTACTTC. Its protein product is CASSFRTRRIQETQYF.

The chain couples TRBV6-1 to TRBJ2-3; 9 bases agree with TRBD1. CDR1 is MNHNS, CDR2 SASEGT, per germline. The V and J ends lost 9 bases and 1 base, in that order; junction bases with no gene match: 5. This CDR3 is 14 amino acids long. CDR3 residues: CASFRDRGTDTQYF. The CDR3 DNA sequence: TGTGCCAGTTTCCGGGACAGGGGCACAGATACGCAGTATTTT.

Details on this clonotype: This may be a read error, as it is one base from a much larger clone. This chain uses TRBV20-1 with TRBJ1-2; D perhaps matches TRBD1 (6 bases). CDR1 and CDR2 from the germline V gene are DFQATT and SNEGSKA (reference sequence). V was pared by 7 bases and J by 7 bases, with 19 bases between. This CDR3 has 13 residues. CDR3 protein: CSGNRDGRVGYTF. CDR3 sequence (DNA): TGCAGTGGCAACAGGGATGGTCGCGTTGGCTACACCTTC.

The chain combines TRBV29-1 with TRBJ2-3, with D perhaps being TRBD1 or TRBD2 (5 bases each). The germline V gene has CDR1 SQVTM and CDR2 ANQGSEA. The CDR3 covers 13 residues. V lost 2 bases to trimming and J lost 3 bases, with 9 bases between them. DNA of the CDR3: TGCAGCGTTGAACAGGGAGAAACAGATACGCAGTATTTT. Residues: CSVEQGETDTQYF.

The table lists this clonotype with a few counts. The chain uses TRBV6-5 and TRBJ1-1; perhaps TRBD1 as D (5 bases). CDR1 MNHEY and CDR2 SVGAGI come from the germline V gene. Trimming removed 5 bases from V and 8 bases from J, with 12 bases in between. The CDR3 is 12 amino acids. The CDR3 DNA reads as TGTGCCAGCAGTCCGACGGGGGGGGAAGCTTTCTTT. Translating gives CASSPTGGEAFF.

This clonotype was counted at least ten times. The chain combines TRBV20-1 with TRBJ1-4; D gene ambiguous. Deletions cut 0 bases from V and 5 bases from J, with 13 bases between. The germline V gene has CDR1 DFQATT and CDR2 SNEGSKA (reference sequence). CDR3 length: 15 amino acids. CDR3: CSARENGLGNEKLFF. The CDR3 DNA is TGCAGTGCTAGAGAAAATGGACTGGGAAATGAAAAACTGTTTTTT.

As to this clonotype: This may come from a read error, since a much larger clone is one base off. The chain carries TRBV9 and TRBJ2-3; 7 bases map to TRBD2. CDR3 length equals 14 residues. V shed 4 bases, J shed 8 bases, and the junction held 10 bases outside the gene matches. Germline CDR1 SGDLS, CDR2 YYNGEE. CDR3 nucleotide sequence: TGTGCCAGCAGCACCGGGACTAACCCCGGTACGCAGTATTTT. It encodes CASSTGTNPGTQYF.

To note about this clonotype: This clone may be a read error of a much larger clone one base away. The CDR3 loop reads CASSVGVAGGGEQYF. The CDR3 nucleotides read TGTGCCAGCAGCGTAGGGGTAGCGGGGGGTGGTGAGCAGTACTTC. This chain joins TRBV9 and TRBJ2-7; 10 bases agree with TRBD2. CDR1 and CDR2 from the germline V gene are SGDLS and YYNGEE. The CDR3 consists of 15 residues. J lost 7 bases, V lost 0 bases, and 7 bases had no gene match.

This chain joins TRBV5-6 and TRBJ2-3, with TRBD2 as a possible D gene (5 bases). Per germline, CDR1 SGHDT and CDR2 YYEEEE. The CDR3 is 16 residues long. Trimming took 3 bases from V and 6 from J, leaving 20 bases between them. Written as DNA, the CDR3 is TGTGCCAGCAGCTCCCCGGACGGCCTGCAGCGGGATACGCAGTATTTT. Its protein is CASSSPDGLQRDTQYF.

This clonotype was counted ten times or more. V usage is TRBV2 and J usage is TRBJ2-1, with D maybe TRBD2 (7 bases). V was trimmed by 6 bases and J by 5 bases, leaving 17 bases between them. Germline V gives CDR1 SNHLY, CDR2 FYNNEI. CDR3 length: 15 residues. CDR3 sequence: CASSQRGARDNEQFF. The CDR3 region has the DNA TGTGCCAGCAGCCAACGGGGGGCGAGAGACAATGAGCAGTTCTTC.

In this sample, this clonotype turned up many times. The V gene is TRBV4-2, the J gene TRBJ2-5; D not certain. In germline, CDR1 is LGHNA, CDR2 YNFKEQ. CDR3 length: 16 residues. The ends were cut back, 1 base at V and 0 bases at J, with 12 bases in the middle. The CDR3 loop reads CASSQGSGRHQETQYF. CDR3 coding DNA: TGTGCCAGCAGCCAAGGATCTGGCAGGCACCAAGAGACCCAGTACTTC.

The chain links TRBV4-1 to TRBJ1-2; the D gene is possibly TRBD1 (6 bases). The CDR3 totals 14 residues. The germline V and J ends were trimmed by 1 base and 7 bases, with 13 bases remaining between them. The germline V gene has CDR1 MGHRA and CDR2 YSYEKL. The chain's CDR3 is CASSQARGISGYTF. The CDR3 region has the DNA TGCGCCAGCAGCCAAGCCAGGGGCATAAGTGGCTACACCTTC.

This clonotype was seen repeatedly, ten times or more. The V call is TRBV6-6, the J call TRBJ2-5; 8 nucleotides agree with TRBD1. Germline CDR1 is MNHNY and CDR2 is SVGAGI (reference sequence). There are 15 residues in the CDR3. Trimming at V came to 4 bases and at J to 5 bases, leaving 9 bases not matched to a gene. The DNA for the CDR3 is TGTGCCAGCAGTTTGGCAGGGGGCTCTTGGGAGACCCAGTACTTC. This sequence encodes CASSLAGGSWETQYF.

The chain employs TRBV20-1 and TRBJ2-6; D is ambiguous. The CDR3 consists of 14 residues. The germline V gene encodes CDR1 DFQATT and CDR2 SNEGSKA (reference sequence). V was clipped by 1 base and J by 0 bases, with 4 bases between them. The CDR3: CSARAFSGANVLTF. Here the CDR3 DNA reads TGCAGTGCTAGAGCCTTCTCTGGGGCCAACGTCCTGACTTTC.

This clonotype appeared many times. CDR3 loop: CASSYQVPENEQFF. CDR3 sequence (DNA): TGTGCCAGCAGTTATCAGGTCCCTGAGAATGAGCAGTTCTTC. This chain links TRBV12-3 or TRBV12-4 with TRBJ2-1; D not certain. The CDR3 runs 14 residues. The germline V and J ends were trimmed by 4 bases and 7 bases, with 14 bases remaining between them.

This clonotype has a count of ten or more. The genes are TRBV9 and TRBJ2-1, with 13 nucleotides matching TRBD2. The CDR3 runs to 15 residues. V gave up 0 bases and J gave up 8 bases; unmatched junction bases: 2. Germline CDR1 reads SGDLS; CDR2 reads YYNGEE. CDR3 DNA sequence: TGTGCCAGCAGCGTAGTCGGACTAGCGGGAGATGAGCAGTTCTTC. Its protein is CASSVVGLAGDEQFF.

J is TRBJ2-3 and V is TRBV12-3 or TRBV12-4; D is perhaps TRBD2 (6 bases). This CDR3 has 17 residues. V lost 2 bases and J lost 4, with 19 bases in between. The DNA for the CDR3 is TGTGCCAGCAGTTTATCTGTCGGGAGAGCCTTTGCAGATACGCAGTATTTT. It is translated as CASSLSVGRAFADTQYF.

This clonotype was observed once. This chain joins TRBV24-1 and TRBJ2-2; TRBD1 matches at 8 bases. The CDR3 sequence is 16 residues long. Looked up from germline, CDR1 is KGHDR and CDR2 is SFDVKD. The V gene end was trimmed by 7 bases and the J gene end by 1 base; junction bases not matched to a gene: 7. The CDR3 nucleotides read TGTGCCACCAGCAAAACCGGACAGGGGAACACCGGGGAGCTGTTTTTT. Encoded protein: CATSKTGQGNTGELFF.

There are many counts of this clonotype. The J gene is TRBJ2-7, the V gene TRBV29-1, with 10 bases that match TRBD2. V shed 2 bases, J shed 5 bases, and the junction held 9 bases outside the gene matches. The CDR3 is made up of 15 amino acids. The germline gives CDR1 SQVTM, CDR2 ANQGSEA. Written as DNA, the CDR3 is TGCAGCGTTGAACTAAAAAATAGCGGGAGGAACGAGCAGTACTTC. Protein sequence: CSVELKNSGRNEQYF.

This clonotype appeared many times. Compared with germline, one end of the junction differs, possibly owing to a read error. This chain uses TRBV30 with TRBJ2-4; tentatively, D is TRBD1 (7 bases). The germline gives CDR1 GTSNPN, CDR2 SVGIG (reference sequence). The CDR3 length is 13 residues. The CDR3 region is CAWSRGARNIQYF. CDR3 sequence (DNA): TGTGCCTGGAGCAGGGGGGCCAGAAACATTCAGTACTTC.

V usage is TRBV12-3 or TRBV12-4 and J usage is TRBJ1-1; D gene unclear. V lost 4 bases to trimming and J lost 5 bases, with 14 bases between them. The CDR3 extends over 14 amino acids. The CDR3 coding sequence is TGTGCCAGCAGTTGGAACGGGCGGCGAACTGAAGCTTTCTTT. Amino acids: CASSWNGRRTEAFF.

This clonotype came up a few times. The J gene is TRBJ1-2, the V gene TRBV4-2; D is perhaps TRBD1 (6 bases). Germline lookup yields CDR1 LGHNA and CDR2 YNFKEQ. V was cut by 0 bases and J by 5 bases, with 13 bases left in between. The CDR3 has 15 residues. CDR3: CASSQDNSQGYGYTF. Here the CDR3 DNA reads TGTGCCAGCAGCCAAGATAACTCTCAGGGGTATGGCTACACCTTC.

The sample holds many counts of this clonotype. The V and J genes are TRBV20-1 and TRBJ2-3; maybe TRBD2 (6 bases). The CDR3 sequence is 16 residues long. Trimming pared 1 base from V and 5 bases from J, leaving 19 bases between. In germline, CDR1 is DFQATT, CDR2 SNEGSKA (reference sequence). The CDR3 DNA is TGCAGTGCTAGAGTTCTTGGAGGGAGTGGACTAGATACGCAGTATTTT. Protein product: CSARVLGGSGLDTQYF.

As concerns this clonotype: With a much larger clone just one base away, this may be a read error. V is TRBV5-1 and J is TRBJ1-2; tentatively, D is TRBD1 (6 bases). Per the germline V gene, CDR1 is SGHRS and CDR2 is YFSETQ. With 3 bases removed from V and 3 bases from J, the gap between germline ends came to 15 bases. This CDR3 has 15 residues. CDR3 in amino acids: CASSWTVTSDYGYTF. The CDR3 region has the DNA TGCGCCAGCAGCTGGACAGTTACTTCTGACTATGGCTACACCTTC.

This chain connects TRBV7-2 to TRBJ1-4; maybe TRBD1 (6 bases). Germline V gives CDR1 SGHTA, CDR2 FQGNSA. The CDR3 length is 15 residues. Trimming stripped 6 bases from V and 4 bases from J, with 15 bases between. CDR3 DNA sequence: TGTGCCAGCAGACGGGCGGGGGCGCGTAATGAAAAACTGTTTTTT. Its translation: CASRRAGARNEKLFF.

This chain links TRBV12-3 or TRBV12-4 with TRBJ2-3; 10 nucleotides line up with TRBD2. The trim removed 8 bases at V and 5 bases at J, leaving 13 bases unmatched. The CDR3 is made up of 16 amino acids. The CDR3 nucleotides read TGTGCCAGCCCCCCGCCGAGCGGGGGGGCCTTAGATACGCAGTATTTT. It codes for CASPPPSGGALDTQYF.